This entry describes one TCR beta chain. Profiled with immunoSEQ multiplex PCR; TCRdb holds only in-frame clones, not every one. The profile covers about 140,000 clones, with just under 95% appearing a single time and about 6.7% taken by the ten largest. The data originate from a study of T cell responses to AZD1222 COVID-19 vaccine. The CDR3 is 14 amino acids. CDR1 MNHEY and CDR2 SVGAGI come from the germline V gene. Trimming left V 5 bases short and J 4 bases short, with 14 bases between. The V gene is TRBV6-5, the J gene TRBJ1-2; weak D call: TRBD1 (6 bases). Source: peripheral blood, taken 28 days after the second AZD1222 dose. The receptor was derived from an adult who received the AZD1222 COVID-19 vaccine. Here the CDR3 reads CASSLRTATYGYTF. DNA for the CDR3: TGTGCCAGCAGTCTCCGGACAGCTACCTATGGCTACACCTTC.